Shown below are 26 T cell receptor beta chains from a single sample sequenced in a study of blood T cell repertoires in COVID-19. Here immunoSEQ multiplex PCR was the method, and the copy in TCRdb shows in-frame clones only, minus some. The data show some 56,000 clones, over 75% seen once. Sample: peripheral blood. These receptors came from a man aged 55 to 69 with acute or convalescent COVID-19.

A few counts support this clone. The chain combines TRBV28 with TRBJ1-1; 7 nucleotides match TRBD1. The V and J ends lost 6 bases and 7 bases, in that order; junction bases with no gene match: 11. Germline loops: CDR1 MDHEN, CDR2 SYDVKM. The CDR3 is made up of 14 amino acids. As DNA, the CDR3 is TGTGCCAGCAGCCTTTACAGGGGTATAATTGAAGCTTTCTTT. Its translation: CASSLYRGIIEAFF.

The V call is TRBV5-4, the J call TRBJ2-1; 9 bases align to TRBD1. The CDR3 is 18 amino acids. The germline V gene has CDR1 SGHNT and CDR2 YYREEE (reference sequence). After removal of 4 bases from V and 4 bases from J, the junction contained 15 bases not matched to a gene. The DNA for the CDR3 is TGTGCCAGCAGCCCCCCCCTGGGGGGACAGGGAGCATACAATGAGCAGTTCTTC. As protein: CASSPPLGGQGAYNEQFF.

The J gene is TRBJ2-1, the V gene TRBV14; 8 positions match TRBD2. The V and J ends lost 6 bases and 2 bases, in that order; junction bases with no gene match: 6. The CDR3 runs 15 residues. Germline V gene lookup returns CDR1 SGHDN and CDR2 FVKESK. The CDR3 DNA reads TGTGCCAGCAGTTTCGGGGGGGCCGCCTACAATGAGCAGTTCTTC. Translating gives CASSFGGAAYNEQFF.

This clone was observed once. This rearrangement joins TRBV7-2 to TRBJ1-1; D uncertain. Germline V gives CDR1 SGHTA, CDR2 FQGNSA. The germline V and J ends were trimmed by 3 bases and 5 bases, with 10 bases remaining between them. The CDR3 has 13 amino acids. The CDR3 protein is CASSFGRETEAFF. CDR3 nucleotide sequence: TGTGCCAGCAGCTTCGGCCGGGAGACTGAAGCTTTCTTT.

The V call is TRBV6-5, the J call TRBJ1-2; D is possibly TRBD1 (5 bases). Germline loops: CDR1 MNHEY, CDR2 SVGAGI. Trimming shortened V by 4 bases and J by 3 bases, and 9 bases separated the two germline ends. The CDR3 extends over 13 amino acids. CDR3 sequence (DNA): TGTGCCAGCAGTTTGGGGCCAGACTATGGCTACACCTTC. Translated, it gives CASSLGPDYGYTF.

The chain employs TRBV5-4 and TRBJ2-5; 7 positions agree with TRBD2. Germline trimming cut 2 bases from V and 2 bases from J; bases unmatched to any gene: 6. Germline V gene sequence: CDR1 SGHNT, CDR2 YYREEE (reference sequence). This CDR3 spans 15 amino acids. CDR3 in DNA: TGTGCCAGCAGCTTTCCTGGGCGGGGGCAAGAGACCCAGTACTTC. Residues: CASSFPGRGQETQYF.

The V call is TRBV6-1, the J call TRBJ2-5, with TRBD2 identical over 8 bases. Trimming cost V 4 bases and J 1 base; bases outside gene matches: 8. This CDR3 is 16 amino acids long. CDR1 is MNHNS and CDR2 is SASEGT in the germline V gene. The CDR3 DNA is TGTGCCAGCAGTGCAAGGACTAGCTTGGGCCAAGAGACCCAGTACTTC. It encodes CASSARTSLGQETQYF.

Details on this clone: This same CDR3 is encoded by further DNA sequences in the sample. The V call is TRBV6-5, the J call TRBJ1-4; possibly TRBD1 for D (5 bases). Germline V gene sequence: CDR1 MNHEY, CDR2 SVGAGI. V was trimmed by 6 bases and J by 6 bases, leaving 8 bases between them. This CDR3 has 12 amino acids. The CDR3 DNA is TGTGCCAGCAGGCAGGGTTATGAAAAACTGTTTTTT. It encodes CASRQGYEKLFF.

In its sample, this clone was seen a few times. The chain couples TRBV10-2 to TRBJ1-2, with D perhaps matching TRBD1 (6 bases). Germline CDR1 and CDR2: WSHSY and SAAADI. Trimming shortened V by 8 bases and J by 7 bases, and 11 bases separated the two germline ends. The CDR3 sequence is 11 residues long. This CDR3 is CASHREGGYTF. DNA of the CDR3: TGCGCCAGCCACAGGGAGGGTGGCTACACCTTC.

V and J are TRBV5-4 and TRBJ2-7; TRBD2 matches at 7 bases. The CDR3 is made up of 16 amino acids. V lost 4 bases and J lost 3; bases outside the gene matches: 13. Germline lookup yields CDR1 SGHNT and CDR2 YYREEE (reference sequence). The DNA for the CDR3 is TGTGCCAGCAGCCCCCGCGGCGGGAGAGATTTCTACGAGCAGTACTTC. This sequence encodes CASSPRGGRDFYEQYF. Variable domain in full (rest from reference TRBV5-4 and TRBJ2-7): ETGVTQSPTHLIKTRGQQVTLRCSSQSGHNTVSWYQQALGQGPQFIFQYYREEENGRGNFPPRFSGLQFPNYSSELNVNALELDDSALYLCASSPRGGRDFYEQYFGPGTRLTVT.

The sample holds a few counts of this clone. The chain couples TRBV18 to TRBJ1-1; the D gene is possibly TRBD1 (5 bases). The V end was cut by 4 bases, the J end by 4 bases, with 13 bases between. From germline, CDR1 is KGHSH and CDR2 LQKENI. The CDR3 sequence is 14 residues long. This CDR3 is CASSLGTGGTEAFF. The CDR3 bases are TGTGCCAGCTCACTCGGAACCGGGGGCACTGAAGCTTTCTTT.

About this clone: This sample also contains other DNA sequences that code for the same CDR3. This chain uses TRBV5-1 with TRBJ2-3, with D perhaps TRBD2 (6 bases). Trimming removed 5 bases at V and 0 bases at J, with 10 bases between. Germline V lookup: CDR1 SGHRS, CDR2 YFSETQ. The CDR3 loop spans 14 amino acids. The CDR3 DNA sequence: TGCGCCAGCAGTCTGGCGGGGAGCACAGATACGCAGTATTTT. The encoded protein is CASSLAGSTDTQYF.

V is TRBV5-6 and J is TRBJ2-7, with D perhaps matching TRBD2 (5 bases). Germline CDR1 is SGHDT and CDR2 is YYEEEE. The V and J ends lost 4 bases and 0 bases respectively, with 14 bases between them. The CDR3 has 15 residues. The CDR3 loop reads CASSQGRAASYEQYF. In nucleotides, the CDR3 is TGTGCCAGCAGCCAAGGGAGAGCGGCCTCCTACGAGCAGTACTTC.

Written as DNA, the CDR3 is TGTGCCAGCAACATTGCTAGCGGGGGGGCCGGCAATGAGCAGTTCTTC. Amino acid sequence: CASNIASGGAGNEQFF. The chain carries TRBV14 and TRBJ2-1; TRBD2 matches at 12 bases. CDR3 length: 16 residues. Germline CDR1 SGHDN, CDR2 FVKESK. V gave up 7 bases and J gave up 6 bases; unmatched junction bases: 10.

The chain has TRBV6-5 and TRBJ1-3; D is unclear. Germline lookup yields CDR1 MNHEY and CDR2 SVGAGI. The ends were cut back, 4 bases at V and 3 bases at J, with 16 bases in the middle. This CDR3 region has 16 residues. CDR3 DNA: TGTGCCAGCAGTTTCGCCGGGAATAGAGGTGGAAACACCATATATTTT. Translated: CASSFAGNRGGNTIYF.

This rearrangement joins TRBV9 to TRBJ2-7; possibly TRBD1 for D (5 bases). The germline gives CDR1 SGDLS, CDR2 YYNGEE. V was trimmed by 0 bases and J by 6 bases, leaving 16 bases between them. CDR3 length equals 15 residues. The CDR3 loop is CASSVEQALLGEQYF. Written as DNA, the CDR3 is TGTGCCAGCAGCGTAGAACAGGCCCTTTTGGGCGAGCAGTACTTC.

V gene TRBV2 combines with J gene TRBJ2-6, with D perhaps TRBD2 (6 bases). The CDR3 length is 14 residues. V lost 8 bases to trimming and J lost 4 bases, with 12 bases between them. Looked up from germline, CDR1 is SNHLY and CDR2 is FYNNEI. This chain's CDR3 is CASSRGGGANVLTF. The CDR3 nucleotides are TGTGCCAGCTCGAGGGGAGGAGGGGCCAACGTCCTGACTTTC.

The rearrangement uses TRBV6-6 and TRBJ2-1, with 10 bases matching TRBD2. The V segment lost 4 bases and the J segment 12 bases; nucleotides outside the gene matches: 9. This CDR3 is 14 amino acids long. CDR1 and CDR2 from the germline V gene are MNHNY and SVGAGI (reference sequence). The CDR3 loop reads CASSLPGSGGTQFF. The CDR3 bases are TGTGCCAGCAGTTTACCGGGTAGCGGGGGGACGCAGTTCTTC.

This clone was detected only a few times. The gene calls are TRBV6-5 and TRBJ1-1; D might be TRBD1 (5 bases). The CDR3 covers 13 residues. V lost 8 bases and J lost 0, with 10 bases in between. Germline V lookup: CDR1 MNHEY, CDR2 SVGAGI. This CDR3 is CASFGAMNTEAFF. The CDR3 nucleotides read TGTGCCAGCTTTGGGGCGATGAACACTGAAGCTTTCTTT.

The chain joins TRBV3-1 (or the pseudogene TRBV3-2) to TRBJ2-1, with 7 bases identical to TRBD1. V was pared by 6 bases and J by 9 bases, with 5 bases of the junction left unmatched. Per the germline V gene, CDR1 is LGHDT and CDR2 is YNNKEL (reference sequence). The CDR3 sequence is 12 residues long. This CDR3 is CASRHTGVEQFF. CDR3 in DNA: TGTGCCAGCAGACATACAGGGGTTGAGCAGTTCTTC.

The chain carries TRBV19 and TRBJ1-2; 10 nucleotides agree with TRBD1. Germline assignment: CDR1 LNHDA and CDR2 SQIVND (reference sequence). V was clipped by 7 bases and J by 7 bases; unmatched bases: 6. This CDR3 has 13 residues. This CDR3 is CASTDRGRRGYTF. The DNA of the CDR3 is TGTGCCAGTACCGACAGGGGGCGGCGTGGCTACACCTTC.

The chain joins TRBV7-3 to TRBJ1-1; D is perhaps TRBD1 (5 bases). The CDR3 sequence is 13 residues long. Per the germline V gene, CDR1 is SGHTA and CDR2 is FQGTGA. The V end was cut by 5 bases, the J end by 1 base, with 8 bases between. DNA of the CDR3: TGTGCCAGCAGCGCGGGACCGAACACTGAAGCTTTCTTT. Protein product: CASSAGPNTEAFF.

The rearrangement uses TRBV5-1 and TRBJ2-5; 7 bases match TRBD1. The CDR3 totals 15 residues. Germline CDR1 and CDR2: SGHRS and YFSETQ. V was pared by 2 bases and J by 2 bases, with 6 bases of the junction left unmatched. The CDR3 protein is CASSLSGTEQETQYF. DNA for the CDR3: TGCGCCAGCAGCTTATCCGGGACAGAGCAAGAGACCCAGTACTTC.

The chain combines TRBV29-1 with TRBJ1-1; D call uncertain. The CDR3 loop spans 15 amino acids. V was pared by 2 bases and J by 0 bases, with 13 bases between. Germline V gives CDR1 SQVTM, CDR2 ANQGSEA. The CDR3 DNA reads TGCAGCGTTGAACCAGAGGTTTCCATGAACACTGAAGCTTTCTTT. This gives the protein CSVEPEVSMNTEAFF. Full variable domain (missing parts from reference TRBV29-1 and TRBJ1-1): SAVISQKPSRDICQRGTSLTIQCQVDSQVTMMFWYRQQPGQSLTLIATANQGSEATYESGFVIDKFPISRPNLTFSTLTVSNMSPEDSSIYLCSVEPEVSMNTEAFFGQGTRLTVV.

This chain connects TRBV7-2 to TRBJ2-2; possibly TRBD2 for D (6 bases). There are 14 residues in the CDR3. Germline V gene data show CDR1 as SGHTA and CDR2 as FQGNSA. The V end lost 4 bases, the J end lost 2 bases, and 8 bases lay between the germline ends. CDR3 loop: CASSWGLNTGELFF. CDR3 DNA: TGTGCCAGCAGCTGGGGACTTAACACCGGGGAGCTGTTTTTT.

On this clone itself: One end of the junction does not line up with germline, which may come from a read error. In nucleotides, the CDR3 is TGTGCCACCTCCGGGAGCGGGGTTATAAATTTT. Its translation is CATSGSGVINF. The chain links TRBV6-6 to TRBJ2-3, with TRBD2 identical over 7 bases. The germline V gene encodes CDR1 MNHNY and CDR2 SVGAGI (reference sequence). The length of the CDR3 is 11 residues.